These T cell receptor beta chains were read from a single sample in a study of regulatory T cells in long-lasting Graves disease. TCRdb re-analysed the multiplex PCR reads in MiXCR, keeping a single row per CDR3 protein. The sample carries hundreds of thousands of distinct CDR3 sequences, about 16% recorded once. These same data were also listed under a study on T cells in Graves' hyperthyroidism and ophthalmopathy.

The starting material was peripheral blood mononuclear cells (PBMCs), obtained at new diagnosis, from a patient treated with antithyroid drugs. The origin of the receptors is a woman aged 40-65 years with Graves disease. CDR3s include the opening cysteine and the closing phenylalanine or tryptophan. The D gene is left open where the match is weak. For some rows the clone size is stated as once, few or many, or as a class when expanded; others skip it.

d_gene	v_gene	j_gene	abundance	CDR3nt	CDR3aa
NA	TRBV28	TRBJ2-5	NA	TGTGCCAGCAGTCGAATTCTGGGGGCGAACCAAGAGACCCAGTACTTC	CASSRILGANQETQYF
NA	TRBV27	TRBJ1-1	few	TGTGCCAGCAGTATGGGGCGTGGGAGGTCAAACGCTGAAGCTTTCTTT	CASSMGRGRSNAEAFF
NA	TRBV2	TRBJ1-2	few	TGTGCCAGCCTGCCCGACGCCAACTATGGCTACACCTTC	CASLPDANYGYTF
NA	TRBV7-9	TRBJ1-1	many	TGTGCCAGCACCAGTGCCCTGAACACTGAAGCTTTCTTT	CASTSALNTEAFF
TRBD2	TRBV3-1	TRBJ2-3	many	TGTGCCAGCAGCCGTCTAGCGGGGGGGCCAACAGATACGCAGTATTTT	CASSRLAGGPTDTQYF
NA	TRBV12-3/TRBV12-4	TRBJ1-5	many	TGTGCCAGCCAGCAGGTTAGCAATCAGCCCCAGCATTTT	CASQQVSNQPQHF
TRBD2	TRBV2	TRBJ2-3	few	TGTGCCACAAGCGCCGGGGGGGGCCGGGTCACAGATACGCAGTATTTT	CATSAGGGRVTDTQYF
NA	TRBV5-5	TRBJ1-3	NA	TGTGCCAGCAGCTCCACCACAGGGCTCTCTGGAAACACCATATATTTT	CASSSTTGLSGNTIYF
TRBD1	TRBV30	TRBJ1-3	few	TGTGCCTGGAGGCAGGGGGCTGGAAACACCATATATTTT	CAWRQGAGNTIYF
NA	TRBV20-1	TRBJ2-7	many	TGCAGTGCCGGTCAATTCCTTAATCGGGAGCAGTACTTC	CSAGQFLNREQYF
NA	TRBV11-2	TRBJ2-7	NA	TGTGCCAGCAGCTCCCACCCCAGCGCGGACGAGCAGTACTTC	CASSSHPSADEQYF
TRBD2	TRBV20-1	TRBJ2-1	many	TGCAGTGCTACCTCGGGGAGGGCCTACAATGAGCAGTTCTTC	CSATSGRAYNEQFF
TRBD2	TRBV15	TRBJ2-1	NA	TGTGCCACCAGCAAAAGACTAGCGGGGGGGCACAATGAGCAGTTCTTC	CATSKRLAGGHNEQFF
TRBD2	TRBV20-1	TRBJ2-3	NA	TGCAGTGCTGTCGTGAAGACTAGCGGACTCCAGAGAGATACGCAGTATTTT	CSAVVKTSGLQRDTQYF
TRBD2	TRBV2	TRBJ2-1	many	TGTGCCAGCAGTGTTGAGCGGGGGGGCCTCGATGAGCAGTTCTTC	CASSVERGGLDEQFF
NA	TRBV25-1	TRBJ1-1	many	TGTGCCAGCAGTCTGGGAATCGGGACTGAAGCTTTCTTT	CASSLGIGTEAFF
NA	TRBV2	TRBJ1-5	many	TGTGCCAGCAGTGACCTGGGGGGCAATCAGCCCCAGCATTTT	CASSDLGGNQPQHF
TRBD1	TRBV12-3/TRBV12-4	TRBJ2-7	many	TGTGCCAGCAACCCGGCTGGGACAGGCTCCTACGAGCAGTACTTC	CASNPAGTGSYEQYF
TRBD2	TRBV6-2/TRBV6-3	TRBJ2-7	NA	TGTGCCAGCAGTCCTAGCGGGGGATACCTCTCCTACGAGCAGTACTTC	CASSPSGGYLSYEQYF
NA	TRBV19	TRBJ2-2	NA	TGTGCCAGTCTCTCGCTGACGGTGAACACCGGGGAGCTGTTTTTT	CASLSLTVNTGELFF
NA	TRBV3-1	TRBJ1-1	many	TGTGCCAGCAGCCAATTGGAGGGGGTTTTCTTT	CASSQLEGVFF
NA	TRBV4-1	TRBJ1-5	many	TGCGCCAGCAGCCAAGTGAATCTGCCAGGGCAGCCCCAGCATTTT	CASSQVNLPGQPQHF
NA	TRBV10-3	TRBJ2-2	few	TGTGCCACCGCAGGGGACCAGAACACCGGGGAGCTGTTTTTT	CATAGDQNTGELFF
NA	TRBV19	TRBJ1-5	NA	TGTGCCAGTAGTATAGACAGGGTGAATCAGCCCCAGCATTTT	CASSIDRVNQPQHF
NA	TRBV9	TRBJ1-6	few	TGTGCCAGCAGCGTAGATGGGGTAAATTCACCCCTCCACTTT	CASSVDGVNSPLHF
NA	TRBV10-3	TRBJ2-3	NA	TGTGCCATCAGGGGGACGTCTACAGATACGCAGTATTTT	CAIRGTSTDTQYF
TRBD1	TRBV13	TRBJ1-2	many	TGTGCCAGCAGCTCCAACTCACCGGACAGGTTGAACTATGGCTACACCTTC	CASSSNSPDRLNYGYTF
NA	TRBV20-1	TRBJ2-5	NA	TGCAGTGCTAGAGATTTCGGGGGCCGGGAGACCCAGTACTTC	CSARDFGGRETQYF
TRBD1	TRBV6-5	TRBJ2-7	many	TGTGCCAGCAGTTACGACAGGGGGTACGAGCAGTACTTC	CASSYDRGYEQYF
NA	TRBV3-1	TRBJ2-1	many	TGTGCCAGCAGCCAAGATGCACTAGGTCGCGAGCAGTTCTTC	CASSQDALGREQFF
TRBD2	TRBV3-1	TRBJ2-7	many	TGTGCCAGCAGCCAAGGACTAGCGGGGGGGCCGGGGGAGCAGTACTTC	CASSQGLAGGPGEQYF
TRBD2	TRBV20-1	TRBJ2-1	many	TGCAGTGCTAGAGACCCGACTAGCGGGGCACCAGTTTATGAGCAGTTCTTC	CSARDPTSGAPVYEQFF
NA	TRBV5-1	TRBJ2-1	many	TGCGCCAGCAGCCTTGCCCCAACGAACAATGAGCAGTTCTTC	CASSLAPTNNEQFF
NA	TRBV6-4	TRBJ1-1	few	TGTGCCAGCAGCGATGGGACACAGACTGAAGCTTTCTTT	CASSDGTQTEAFF
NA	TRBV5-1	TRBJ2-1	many	TGCGCCAGCAGCTCCCCCTCGGACAGCCAAATATACAATGAGCAGTTCTTC	CASSSPSDSQIYNEQFF
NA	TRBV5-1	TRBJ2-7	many	TGCGCCAGCACCCCAACGCCGGTGGCCTACGAGCAGTACTTC	CASTPTPVAYEQYF
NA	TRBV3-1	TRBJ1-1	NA	TGTGCCAGCAGCCGGGGACACGTAAACACTGAAGCTTTCTTT	CASSRGHVNTEAFF
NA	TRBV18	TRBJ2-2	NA	TGTGCCAGCTCACCACCGTCCGGGGAGCTGTTTTTT	CASSPPSGELFF
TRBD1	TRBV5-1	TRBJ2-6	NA	TGCGCCAGCAGACTTGACAGGGGAATAGCTGGGGCCAACGTCCTGACTTTC	CASRLDRGIAGANVLTF
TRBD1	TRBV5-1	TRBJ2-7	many	TGCGCCAGCAGCTCAGGACAGGGAATCCCCTACGAGCAGTACTTC	CASSSGQGIPYEQYF
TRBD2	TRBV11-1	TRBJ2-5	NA	TGTGCCAGCAGCTTAGGAAATGCCGGGACTAGAGAGACCCAGTACTTC	CASSLGNAGTRETQYF